These T cell receptor beta chains were read from a single sample in a study of beta chain features in type 1 diabetes. TCRdb's copy holds only in-frame clones and misses some; the assay was immunoSEQ multiplex PCR. Of roughly 350,000 clones detected, over 8.5% appear once; the ten largest clones hold about 0.6%. Sequencing was performed on central memory CD4+ T cells from blood. Source of these receptors: a man under 40 with type 1 diabetes. Each CDR3 is given with its conserved first and last residue. D genes are given only for firm matches. Size is omitted from some rows. Given values are once, few, many or a class for expanded clones.

TRBJ1-1 | - | - | TRBV5-1 | CASSIDRNTEAFF | TGCGCCAGCAGCATTGACAGGAACACTGAAGCTTTCTTT
TRBJ2-1 | TRBD2 | few | TRBV9 | CASSVQREPPAEQFF | TGTGCCAGCAGCGTTCAGCGGGAGCCTCCGGCCGAGCAGTTCTTC
TRBJ2-7 | TRBD2 | few | TRBV5-1 | CASSLHSGINEQYF | TGCGCCAGCAGCTTGCATAGCGGGATCAACGAGCAGTACTTC
TRBJ2-3 | TRBD1 | - | TRBV9 | CASSVEGQPPTDTQYF | TGTGCCAGCAGCGTAGAGGGACAGCCTCCCACAGATACGCAGTATTTT
TRBJ2-5 | - | - | TRBV7-2 | CASSLNRETQYF | TGTGCCAGCAGCTTAAATAGAGAGACCCAGTACTTC
TRBJ1-5 | - | - | TRBV4-3 | CASSQGLDLGRAQHF | TGCGCCAGCAGCCAAGGGTTGGACCTTGGTCGGGCCCAGCATTTT
TRBJ1-3 | TRBD1 | few | TRBV2 | CASSGDRVSGNTIYF | TGTGCCAGCAGTGGAGACAGGGTCTCTGGAAACACCATATATTTT
TRBJ1-3 | - | - | TRBV9 | CASSVQGRLSGNTIYF | TGTGCCAGCAGCGTACAGGGGCGCCTCTCTGGAAACACCATATATTTT
TRBJ2-6 | - | - | TRBV30 | CAWSLGGAGANVLTF | TGTGCCTGGAGTCTGGGGGGTGCGGGGGCCAACGTCCTGACTTTC
TRBJ1-1 | - | once | TRBV6-1 | CASRVQPQTEAFF | TGTGCCAGCAGGGTCCAACCCCAAACTGAAGCTTTCTTT
TRBJ2-7 | - | - | TRBV6-1 | CASRDPSYEQYF | TGTGCCAGCAGGGACCCTTCCTACGAGCAGTACTTC
TRBJ2-5 | - | - | TRBV9 | CASSVGSGQETQYF | TGTGCCAGCAGCGTAGGCTCGGGGCAAGAGACCCAGTACTTC
TRBJ1-5 | - | few | TRBV18 | CASSPQLNRGNQPQHF | TGTGCCAGCTCACCTCAATTGAACAGGGGCAATCAGCCCCAGCATTTT
TRBJ2-1 | TRBD1 | few | TRBV29-1 | CSAGQGGYNEQFF | TGCAGCGCGGGACAGGGAGGATACAATGAGCAGTTCTTC
TRBJ2-2 | TRBD2 | - | TRBV12-5 | CASGLTLGLAGGPRGTGELFF | TGTGCTAGTGGGTTGACTCTGGGACTAGCGGGAGGCCCTCGGGGCACCGGGGAGCTGTTTTTT
TRBJ1-1 | - | few | TRBV11-2 | CASSRWEQVNTEAFF | TGTGCCAGCAGCAGATGGGAACAGGTGAACACTGAAGCTTTCTTT
TRBJ2-6 | TRBD1 | - | TRBV28 | CASSLGGQLVSGANVLTF | TGTGCCAGCAGTTTAGGGGGACAGTTGGTATCTGGGGCCAACGTCCTGACTTTC
TRBJ1-1 | TRBD1 | - | TRBV7-3 | CASSRLGQANTEAFF | TGTGCCAGCAGCCGGCTCGGACAGGCTAACACTGAAGCTTTCTTT
TRBJ2-3 | TRBD1 | - | TRBV5-4 | CASSLGTTGGGTQYF | TGTGCCAGCAGCCTAGGAACGACAGGGGGAGGTACGCAGTATTTT
TRBJ2-3 | - | - | TRBV29-1 | CSASGQSDTQYF | TGCAGCGCCAGTGGGCAGTCGGATACGCAGTATTTT
TRBJ2-3 | - | - | TRBV7-7 | CASSLIQSYLCPDTQYF | TGTGCCAGCAGCTTAATACAGTCCTACCTTTGCCCAGATACGCAGTATTTT
TRBJ2-7 | TRBD1 | few | TRBV28 | CASLDRGYEQYF | TGTGCCAGCCTGGACAGGGGTTACGAGCAGTACTTC
TRBJ1-1 | - | - | TRBV6-4 | CASRRVDSLNTEAFF | TGTGCCAGCAGACGCGTAGACAGTCTGAACACTGAAGCTTTCTTT
TRBJ2-5 | TRBD1 | many | TRBV6-1 | CASRLGQVGSETQYF | TGTGCCAGCAGACTCGGACAGGTGGGATCAGAGACCCAGTACTTC
TRBJ2-7 | - | few | TRBV18 | CASSPGLTSYEQYF | TGTGCCAGCTCACCGGGACTGACATCCTACGAGCAGTACTTC
TRBJ2-7 | - | few | TRBV15 | CATSIRQHAYEQYF | TGTGCCACCAGCATACGACAGCACGCCTACGAGCAGTACTTC
TRBJ2-7 | - | - | TRBV6-5 | CASSYSSASFGYEQYF | TGTGCCAGCAGTTACTCGTCGGCCTCCTTTGGCTACGAGCAGTACTTC
TRBJ1-2 | - | few | TRBV28 | CASSSGQTDYGYTF | TGTGCCAGCAGTTCCGGACAGACTGACTATGGCTACACCTTC
TRBJ2-1 | - | - | TRBV29-1 | CSVRGGVPLSYNEQFF | TGCAGCGTCCGTGGGGGAGTCCCCCTCTCCTACAATGAGCAGTTCTTC
TRBJ1-5 | - | few | TRBV4-1 | CASSRQVDSNQPQHF | TGCGCCAGCAGCCGACAGGTTGATAGCAATCAGCCCCAGCATTTT
TRBJ2-3 | - | - | TRBV5-1 | CASSLGDMDTQYF | TGCGCCAGCAGCTTGGGTGACATGGATACGCAGTATTTT
TRBJ2-3 | - | - | TRBV18 | CASSPLFSATDTQYF | TGTGCCAGCTCACCACTTTTCAGCGCCACAGATACGCAGTATTTT
TRBJ1-2 | TRBD1 | - | TRBV27 | CASSLLWDRGRYGYTF | TGTGCCAGCAGTTTATTATGGGACAGGGGGCGTTATGGCTACACCTTC
TRBJ2-7 | - | - | TRBV9 | CASSPRLSGGEQYF | TGTGCCAGCAGCCCCCGGCTCTCAGGAGGCGAGCAGTACTTC
TRBJ2-1 | TRBD2 | few | TRBV25-1 | CATAQASGRATYNEQFF | TGTGCCACCGCACAGGCTAGCGGGAGGGCCACCTACAATGAGCAGTTCTTC
TRBJ2-1 | - | - | TRBV9 | CASSVGPPGGYNEQFF | TGTGCCAGCAGCGTAGGGCCTCCCGGGGGCTACAATGAGCAGTTCTTC
TRBJ2-2 | - | - | TRBV7-2 | CASSFFDTGELFF | TGTGCCAGCAGCTTCTTTGATACCGGGGAGCTGTTTTTT
TRBJ2-7 | - | few | TRBV6-5 | CASSYAQWDYEQYF | TGTGCCAGCAGTTACGCACAGTGGGACTACGAGCAGTACTTC
TRBJ1-3 | - | few | TRBV27 | CASSMTGRSSGNTIYF | TGTGCCAGCAGTATGACGGGACGGAGCTCTGGAAACACCATATATTTT
TRBJ2-2 | - | - | TRBV7-3 | CASAWDNTGELFF | TGTGCCAGCGCTTGGGATAACACCGGGGAGCTGTTTTTT